These T cell receptor beta chains were read from a single sample in a study of blood T cell repertoires in COVID-19. Profiled with immunoSEQ multiplex PCR; TCRdb holds only in-frame clones, not every one. The sample includes a few hundred thousand clones, 75% to 90% seen only once; the top ten take around 9%. The material sequenced was PBMCs or T cells enriched from blood (not recorded which). The receptors originated from a man aged 40-49 years who had recovered from COVID-19. CDR3s include the opening cysteine and the closing phenylalanine or tryptophan. The D gene is left open where the match is weak. Expanded clones are given a class, and other clones once, few, many or no size at all.

J gene,V gene,D gene,clone size,CDR3 DNA,CDR3 protein
TRBJ2-1,TRBV2,TRBD2,once,TGTGCCAGCAGTGAAGCCCAGCGGGGGCAGGGTGAGCAGTTCTTC,CASSEAQRGQGEQFF
TRBJ2-1,TRBV11-2,.,.,TGTGCCAGCAGCTTCGCCCGCGGCGGGAACAATGAGCAGTTCTTC,CASSFARGGNNEQFF
TRBJ2-1,TRBV24-1,.,.,TGTGCCACGGGTACCCGACTAGGCCAAAATGAGCAGTTCTTC,CATGTRLGQNEQFF
TRBJ1-2,TRBV11-2,.,.,TGTGCCAGCAGCTTAAATAACGGAGTCTATGGCTACACCTTC,CASSLNNGVYGYTF
TRBJ2-7,TRBV5-6,TRBD1,.,TGTGCCAGCAGCCAGCGGGACAGGGCAACCTACGAGCAGTACTTC,CASSQRDRATYEQYF
TRBJ1-1,TRBV4-1,.,.,TGCGCCAGCAGCGGCCGATCGGGGACTGAAGCTTTCTTT,CASSGRSGTEAFF
TRBJ1-5,TRBV10-2,.,.,TGCGCCAGCAGTGTATGGCAGGAAAATCAGCCCCAGCATTTT,CASSVWQENQPQHF
TRBJ1-3,TRBV19,.,.,TGTGCCAGTAGTATCCTACCTACCTCCGGAAACACCATATATTTT,CASSILPTSGNTIYF
TRBJ2-5,TRBV9,.,.,TGTGCCAGCAGCGTAGCCGCGAGTGTTCGGTGGGAGACCCAGTACTTC,CASSVAASVRWETQYF
TRBJ2-7,TRBV28,TRBD2,once,TGTGCCAGCGGGACCGCGGGGGGCGGTGAACACGAGCAGTACTTC,CASGTAGGGEHEQYF
TRBJ2-5,TRBV29-1,.,.,TGCAGCGTTGACAGGGATTCGAAGACCCAGTACTTC,CSVDRDSKTQYF
TRBJ1-1,TRBV4-2,.,.,TGTGCCAGCAGCCTGGCCGGGGTAGACACTGAAGCTTTCTTT,CASSLAGVDTEAFF
TRBJ2-3,TRBV7-3,.,once,TGTGCCAGCAGCTTATCATCGGGGTCGGATACGCAGTATTTT,CASSLSSGSDTQYF
TRBJ2-2,TRBV6-1,TRBD1,.,TGTGCCAGCAGTGAACCCCCGGGACAGGGGGCCTACACCGGGGAGCTGTTTTTT,CASSEPPGQGAYTGELFF
TRBJ2-7,TRBV4-1,.,.,TGCGCCAGCAGCCAAAAGGGAGCTACCTACGAGCAGTACTTC,CASSQKGATYEQYF
TRBJ1-2,TRBV7-9,TRBD1,.,TGTGCCAGAAACCGGGGACAGTCAGCTAACTATGGCTACACCTTC,CARNRGQSANYGYTF
TRBJ2-3,TRBV5-5,.,.,TGTGCCAGCAGCCCTAAGGATACGCAGTATTTT,CASSPKDTQYF